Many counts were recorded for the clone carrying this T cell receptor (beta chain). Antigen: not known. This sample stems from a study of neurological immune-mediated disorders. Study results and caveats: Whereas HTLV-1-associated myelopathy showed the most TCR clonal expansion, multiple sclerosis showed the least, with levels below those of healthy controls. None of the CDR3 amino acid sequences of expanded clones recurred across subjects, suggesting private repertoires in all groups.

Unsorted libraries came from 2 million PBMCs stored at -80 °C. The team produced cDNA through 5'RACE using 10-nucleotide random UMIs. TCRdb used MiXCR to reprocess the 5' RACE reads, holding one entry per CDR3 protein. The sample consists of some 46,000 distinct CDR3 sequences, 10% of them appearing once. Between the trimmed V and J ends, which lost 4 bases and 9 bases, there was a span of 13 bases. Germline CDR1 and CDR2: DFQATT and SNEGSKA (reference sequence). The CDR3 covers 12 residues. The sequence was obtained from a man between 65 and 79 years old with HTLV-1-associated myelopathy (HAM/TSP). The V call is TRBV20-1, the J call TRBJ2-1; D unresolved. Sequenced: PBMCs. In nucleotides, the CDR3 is TGCAGTGCTACTTCCTGGACGAGTGAGCAGTTCTTC. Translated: CSATSWTSEQFF.